Here is one T cell receptor beta chain with its context. The sample originates from a study of blood T cell repertoires in COVID-19. Study in general: The United States, Italy and Spain provided the acute and convalescent COVID-19 samples. PBMCs, B-cell-depleted T cells, or T cells were the source of the cDNA or gDNA that made up the material.

V shed 5 bases and J shed 4 bases, with 14 bases lying between them. The CDR3 consists of 14 residues. Germline lookup yields CDR1 SGHVS and CDR2 FQNEAQ. Authors' processing steps: The assay estimated nucleated cells by amplifying reference gene primers. This table comes from immunoSEQ multiplex PCR, and its TCRdb copy is limited to in-frame clones, with some not included. V and J calls and clone size follow that table, whereas D and trimming were derived from the DNA. The sample holds some 97,000 clones; just over 90% are singletons and the top ten take less than 2%. The rearrangement joins TRBV7-8 to TRBJ1-1, with D perhaps matching TRBD1 (5 bases). The receptor's source is a man in his sixties with acute or convalescent COVID-19. Sequenced sample: peripheral blood. The CDR3 sequence is CASSRGMVGTEAFF. CDR3 in DNA: TGTGCCAGCAGCAGGGGTATGGTGGGCACTGAAGCTTTCTTT.